This is a list of T cell receptor beta chains from one sample in a study of long-term antiretroviral therapy in people with HIV. Sequencing was performed with immunoSEQ multiplex PCR; in TCRdb, only in-frame clones are kept and a portion is missing. The sample includes about 18,000 clones, around 80% of them seen just once. Sequenced material: unsorted PBMCs, taken 0.5 years before starting antiretroviral therapy. Every receptor here comes from a woman aged 50 to 65 with HIV. Both conserved end residues are part of each CDR3. Fields, in order: clone size, J gene, V gene, D gene, CDR3 DNA, CDR3 protein. The D gene is left open where the match is weak. The listing skips clone size in some rows; elsewhere it reads once, few, many or a size class.

- | TRBJ1-1 | TRBV9 | TRBD1 | TGTGCCAGCAGCGTAGTCTCAGGGGGCACTGAAGCTTTCTTT | CASSVVSGGTEAFF
- | TRBJ1-1 | TRBV19 | - | TGTGCCAGTAACGCCAGGGGAGGGGCTTTCTTT | CASNARGGAFF
once | TRBJ2-5 | TRBV5-1 | - | TGCGCCAGCAACACTGACCTCAAGGAGACCCAGTACTTC | CASNTDLKETQYF
few | TRBJ2-3 | TRBV5-1 | - | TGCGCCAGCAGCCTGCTAGCGCCAGGCACAGATACGCAGTATTTT | CASSLLAPGTDTQYF
few | TRBJ1-5 | TRBV7-6 | - | TGTGCCAGCAGCTTAGTGCGGGGCCAGCCCCAGCATTTT | CASSLVRGQPQHF
- | TRBJ1-1 | TRBV5-1 | TRBD1 | TGCGCCAGCAGCCTGACAGGGGGAGGAACTGAGGCTTTCTTT | CASSLTGGGTEAFF
- | TRBJ2-3 | TRBV7-3 | - | TGTGCCAGCAGCCCCCGTCCCCAGGACGATACGCAGTATTTT | CASSPRPQDDTQYF
- | TRBJ1-5 | TRBV7-8 | - | TGTGCCAGCAGCTCACTAGTAAATCAGCCCCAGCATTTT | CASSSLVNQPQHF
- | TRBJ1-1 | TRBV11-2 | - | TGTGCCAGCAGCTTAGTTTCGGTGAGACAGTTGAACACTGAAGCTTTCTTT | CASSLVSVRQLNTEAFF
- | TRBJ2-5 | TRBV2 | TRBD1 | TGTGCCAGCAGGAAACAGGGGGCTAAAGAGACCCAGTACTTC | CASRKQGAKETQYF
- | TRBJ2-1 | TRBV27 | - | TGTGCCAGCAGTTTCGGTGGGGGGCTCGGAAGTGAGCAGTTCTTC | CASSFGGGLGSEQFF
- | TRBJ1-5 | TRBV4-1 | - | TGCGCCAGCAGCCAAGAGACCGCTAGCAATCAGCCCCAGCATTTT | CASSQETASNQPQHF
once | TRBJ2-5 | TRBV18 | - | TGTGCCAGCTCAATTGGTTACGGTGAAGAGACCCAGTACTTC | CASSIGYGEETQYF
- | TRBJ2-1 | TRBV29-1 | - | TGCAGCGCCCGGATTAACAATGAGCAGTTCTTC | CSARINNEQFF
- | TRBJ2-5 | TRBV18 | - | TGTGCCAGCTCACGTTACGGGACGCTGCAAGAGACCCAGTACTTC | CASSRYGTLQETQYF
medium-sized | TRBJ2-2 | TRBV7-3 | - | TGTGCCAGCAGCTTAGGCACCGGGGAGCTGTTTTTT | CASSLGTGELFF
- | TRBJ1-3 | TRBV4-1 | - | TGCGCCAGCAGCCAACTCCATGGCTCTGGAAACACCATATATTTT | CASSQLHGSGNTIYF
- | TRBJ2-7 | TRBV7-6 | TRBD2 | TGTGCCAGCAGCGCATGGACTAGCGGGGGGGACTCCTACGAGCAGTACTTC | CASSAWTSGGDSYEQYF
- | TRBJ2-7 | TRBV7-3 | - | TGTGCCAGCAGCTTAACGGGGGGTGCCTACGAGCAGTACTTC | CASSLTGGAYEQYF
once | TRBJ2-2 | TRBV9 | - | TGTGCCAGCAGCGTTGACGGGCCCGGATATGTTTCCGGGGAGCTGTTTTTT | CASSVDGPGYVSGELFF
- | TRBJ2-6 | TRBV6-4 | - | TGTGCCAGCAGTGACACCAATTCGGGGGCCAACGTCCTGACTTTC | CASSDTNSGANVLTF
- | TRBJ2-5 | TRBV5-1 | - | TGCGCCAGCAGCTTGGACAGGGATAAGAAGACCCAGTACTTC | CASSLDRDKKTQYF
- | TRBJ2-2 | TRBV2 | - | TGTGCCAGCAAACGGCCGAACACCGGGGAGCTGTTTTTT | CASKRPNTGELFF
- | TRBJ1-1 | TRBV19 | - | TGTGCCAGTGACAATCAGGGTGCATCCGAAGCTTTCTTT | CASDNQGASEAFF
few | TRBJ2-2 | TRBV10-1 | - | TGCGCCAGCAGTGACCGGGACTTTTGCACCGGGGAGCTGTTTTTT | CASSDRDFCTGELFF
once | TRBJ1-2 | TRBV29-1 | - | TGCAGCGGTGAGGGGGGCCATGGCTACACCTTC | CSGEGGHGYTF
- | TRBJ2-7 | TRBV11-2 | - | TGTGCCAGCAGCTTATTATTGCGTTCCTACGAGCAGTACTTC | CASSLLLRSYEQYF
few | TRBJ1-6 | TRBV30 | TRBD1 | TGTGCCTGGAAGACAGGGGGAGAAGGGTCACCCCTCCACTTT | CAWKTGGEGSPLHF
once | TRBJ2-5 | TRBV9 | - | TGTGCCAGCAGCGTAGGAGGGGGGATGGAGACCCAGTACTTC | CASSVGGGMETQYF